A single sample gave rise to the 5 T cell receptor beta chains below, sequenced in a study of HIV-infected patients and healthy controls. The repertoire came from unfractionated whole blood and reflected all unsorted peripheral T cells. cDNA was made from about 480 ng RNA using alpha and beta constant primers. Using multiplexing indices, alpha and beta chain libraries were generated apart by chain-specific third strand synthesis. TCRdb re-called the 5' RACE reads through MiXCR, storing one row per CDR3 protein. The profile shows 15,000 or so distinct CDR3 sequences, 6.5% to 7.5% of them singletons. The source material was blood. Source of these receptors: an adult in good health.

This clonotype has just a few counts. This sequence joins TRBV4-2 and TRBJ2-3; D not certain. Germline lookup yields CDR1 LGHNA and CDR2 YNFKEQ. Trimming shortened V by 0 bases and J by 6 bases, and 7 bases separated the two germline ends. The CDR3 loop spans 13 amino acids. The CDR3 sequence is CASSQDAPDTQYF. CDR3 DNA sequence: TGTGCCAGCAGCCAAGATGCCCCCGATACGCAGTATTTT.

The table lists this clonotype with many counts. V is TRBV12-3 or TRBV12-4 and J is TRBJ1-1, with unresolved D. This CDR3 region has 13 residues. Trimming shortened V by 5 bases and J by 4 bases, and 11 bases separated the two germline ends. The CDR3 coding sequence is TGTGCCAGCAGTCTACAGTTCGGCACTGAAGCTTTCTTT. Its protein is CASSLQFGTEAFF.

This clonotype has a count of ten or more. The genes are TRBV5-4 and TRBJ2-4; 7 bases align to TRBD1. The germline V gene has CDR1 SGHNT and CDR2 YYREEE (reference sequence). This CDR3 is built from 16 residues. The trim removed 1 base at V and 0 bases at J, leaving 4 bases unmatched. The chain's CDR3 is CASSLLQGPAKNIQYF. CDR3 sequence (DNA): TGTGCCAGCAGCTTGTTACAGGGGCCAGCCAAAAACATTCAGTACTTC.

By its share, this clonotype is large (0.1 to 1%). The gene calls are TRBV19 and TRBJ2-3, with D maybe TRBD1 (6 bases). The CDR3 runs 12 residues. Trimming left V 4 bases short and J 7 bases short, with 9 bases between. Germline V gene sequence: CDR1 LNHDA, CDR2 SQIVND (reference sequence). This chain's CDR3 is CASSRGHYTQYF. As DNA, the CDR3 is TGTGCCAGTAGTAGGGGACATTATACGCAGTATTTT.

This chain connects TRBV27 to TRBJ2-7; D perhaps matches TRBD2 (6 bases). Trimming left V 2 bases short and J 0 bases short, with 8 bases between. The CDR3 length is 14 residues. CDR1 and CDR2 (germline): MNHEY, SMNVEV (reference sequence). The CDR3 region is CASSLLGGSYEQYF. CDR3 nucleotide sequence: TGTGCCAGCAGTTTACTGGGGGGCTCCTACGAGCAGTACTTC.